The 10 T cell receptor beta chains listed next were all sequenced from one sample in a study of blood T cell repertoires in COVID-19. TCRdb keeps only in-frame clones here, not all; method: immunoSEQ multiplex PCR. The repertoire holds nearly 250,000 clones, with approximately 85% as singletons. The sample comprised peripheral blood. The origin of the receptors is an elderly woman with COVID-19, enrolled during active disease.

The chain combines TRBV6-6 with TRBJ2-5; 8 bases align to TRBD2. Unmatched junction bases numbered 10, after V lost 5 bases and J lost 5 bases. Germline CDR1 reads MNHNY; CDR2 reads SVGAGI (reference sequence). This CDR3 spans 15 amino acids. The CDR3 region has the DNA TGTGCCAGCAGTCCGCGGACTAGCCTAGGGGAGACCCAGTACTTC. Translating it yields CASSPRTSLGETQYF.

This rearrangement joins TRBV9 to TRBJ2-3; 10 positions match TRBD2. The CDR3 totals 17 residues. The junction had 11 bases not matched to a gene; V was cut back by 4 bases and J by 3 bases. From germline, CDR1 is SGDLS and CDR2 YYNGEE. The CDR3 region is CASSPRTSGAKTDTQYF. Here the CDR3 DNA reads TGTGCCAGCAGCCCCCGTACTAGCGGGGCGAAAACAGATACGCAGTATTTT.

V gene TRBV7-2 combines with J gene TRBJ2-7, with 7 bases that match TRBD1. The CDR3 has 15 residues. Germline V CDR1 and CDR2: SGHTA, FQGNSA. V dropped 4 bases and J dropped 2; count of bases not matched to a gene: 8. CDR3 DNA: TGTGCCAGCAGCTCGGGACAGCCAGGGACCTACGAGCAGTACTTC. Translated, it gives CASSSGQPGTYEQYF.

The chain is built from TRBV19 and TRBJ1-1, with D unresolved. This CDR3 is built from 15 residues. V gave up 7 bases and J gave up 3 bases, with 18 bases separating them. Germline V lookup: CDR1 LNHDA, CDR2 SQIVND (reference sequence). As DNA, the CDR3 is TGTGCCAGTACCGCTGCAGGCTCGACCTACACTGAAGCTTTCTTT. Protein product: CASTAAGSTYTEAFF.

V usage is TRBV4-1 and J usage is TRBJ1-3, with D hard to call. The CDR3 consists of 16 residues. V lost 0 bases and J lost 0, with 9 bases in between. Germline V gives CDR1 MGHRA, CDR2 YSYEKL. DNA for the CDR3: TGCGCCAGCAGCCAAGAACCGGCGGCCTCTGGAAACACCATATATTTT. This translates into CASSQEPAASGNTIYF.

The chain couples TRBV28 to TRBJ2-2, with 7 positions matching TRBD1. Germline lookup yields CDR1 MDHEN and CDR2 SYDVKM. This CDR3 is 13 amino acids long. V lost 8 bases, J lost 1 base, and 1 base stayed unmatched. Written as DNA, the CDR3 is TGTGCCAGCTCAGGGGGGAACACCGGGGAGCTGTTTTTT. Its protein is CASSGGNTGELFF.

As concerns this clone: This CDR3 is also generated by other DNA sequences in the sample. The chain combines TRBV3-1 (or the pseudogene TRBV3-2) with TRBJ1-5, with D maybe TRBD1 (5 bases). CDR3 length: 14 residues. The V end lost 2 bases, the J end lost 3 bases, and 8 bases lay between the germline ends. The germline V gene encodes CDR1 LGHDT and CDR2 YNNKEL (reference sequence). In DNA form, the CDR3 reads TGTGCCAGCAGCCAACGACAGTTCAATCAGCCCCAGCATTTT. It encodes CASSQRQFNQPQHF.

This sequence joins TRBV5-4 and TRBJ2-5, with D possibly matching TRBD2 (5 bases). V was cut by 1 base and J by 5 bases, with 9 bases left in between. Germline values: CDR1 SGHNT, CDR2 YYREEE (reference sequence). The CDR3 is 13 amino acids. The CDR3 loop reads CASSLRGPETQYF. The CDR3 DNA sequence: TGTGCCAGCAGCTTGCGGGGTCCGGAGACCCAGTACTTC.

V gene TRBV18 combines with J gene TRBJ1-4, with 7 bases fitting TRBD1. J lost 3 bases, V lost 3 bases, and 7 bases had no gene match. This CDR3 comprises 16 residues. Germline CDR1 KGHSH, CDR2 LQKENI. CDR3: CASSPIRTGSNEKLFF. The DNA for the CDR3 is TGTGCCAGCTCACCCATCCGGACAGGCTCTAATGAAAAACTGTTTTTT.

V gene TRBV28 combines with J gene TRBJ2-5, with 9 positions matching TRBD2. Unmatched junction bases numbered 6, after V lost 6 bases and J lost 4 bases. The CDR3 consists of 14 residues. The germline gives CDR1 MDHEN, CDR2 SYDVKM. In DNA, the CDR3 is TGTGCCAGCAGGAAGGAGCGGGGGGTAGAGACCCAGTACTTC. Protein: CASRKERGVETQYF. Using reference TRBV28 and TRBJ2-5 for the parts outside the CDR3, the full variable domain is DVKVTQSSRYLVKRTGEKVFLECVQDMDHENMFWYRQDPGLGLRLIYFSYDVKMKEKGDIPEGYSVSREKKERFSLILESASTNQTSMYLCASRKERGVETQYFGPGTRLLVL.